This T cell receptor beta chain came from a study of cytomegalovirus exposure and HLA in healthy donors. Study results and caveats: Accurate predictions that matched the HLA-A and HLA-B alleles of most subjects were reportedly made from TCR beta sequences.

With V trimmed by 0 bases and J by 4 bases, 9 bases remained unmatched. The germline gives CDR1 SGDLS, CDR2 YYNGEE. CDR3 length: 17 residues. PCR involved 60 Vbeta and 13 Jbeta primers. Repertoires were generated with immunoSEQ multiplex PCR, while TCRdb's copy carries only in-frame clones and drops some. The table shows more than 90,000 clones, with about 74% occurring only once. This clone appeared a single time. Its target is unknown. This TCR was sampled from a female donor in good health and CMV-seronegative. V gene TRBV9 combines with J gene TRBJ2-3; 9 nucleotides align to TRBD2. Material for sequencing was PBMCs. Written as DNA, the CDR3 is TGTGCCAGCAGCGTAGCTCCTCTTGCGGGAGGGGCAGATACGCAGTATTTT. Translation gives CASSVAPLAGGADTQYF. Together with reference TRBV9 and TRBJ2-3, the CDR3 gives the full variable domain: DSGVTQTPKHLITATGQRVTLRCSPRSGDLSVYWYQQSLDQGLQFLIQYYNGEERAKGNILERFSAQQFPDLHSELNLSSLELGDSALYFCASSVAPLAGGADTQYFGPGTRLTVL.